One sample yielded the 24 T cell receptor beta chains listed below, sequenced in a study of blood T cell repertoires in COVID-19. This table comes from immunoSEQ multiplex PCR, and its TCRdb copy is limited to in-frame clones, with some not included. The sample carries 310,000 or so clones, around 90% recorded once. Source material: PBMCs or T cells enriched from blood (not recorded which). The receptors were gathered from a woman aged 18 to 35 with acute COVID-19.

CDR3 DNA: TGTGCCATCACCCCTAGCGGGAAGTACAATGAGCAGTTCTTC. Encoded protein: CAITPSGKYNEQFF. The chain uses TRBV10-3 and TRBJ2-1, with 9 bases lining up with TRBD2. There are 14 residues in the CDR3. Germline values: CDR1 ENHRY, CDR2 SYGVKD. J gave up 4 bases and V 7 bases, and 5 bases lay outside the gene matches.

The V call is TRBV6-6, the J call TRBJ2-2, with 11 bases matching TRBD2. Germline CDR1 is MNHNY and CDR2 is SVGAGI (reference sequence). The trim removed 5 bases at V and 0 bases at J, leaving 8 bases unmatched. This CDR3 has 18 amino acids. CDR3 protein: CASSRTSGLAANTGELFF. CDR3 bases: TGTGCCAGCAGTCGGACCTCGGGACTAGCGGCGAACACCGGGGAGCTGTTTTTT.

The chain links TRBV6-5 to TRBJ2-7; TRBD1 agrees at 8 bases. V was clipped by 7 bases and J by 5 bases; unmatched bases: 10. The CDR3 is 14 residues long. Germline values: CDR1 MNHEY, CDR2 SVGAGI. This chain's CDR3 is CASTTTGATNEQYF. The CDR3 DNA reads as TGTGCCAGCACAACGACAGGGGCCACCAACGAGCAGTACTTC.

The genes are TRBV4-2 and TRBJ1-2; TRBD1 might be the D (5 bases). V lost 0 bases and J 8 bases, leaving 16 bases between the germline ends. This CDR3 comprises 15 residues. CDR1 and CDR2 (germline): LGHNA, YNFKEQ. The CDR3 spells CASSQDGQGVGGYTF. In DNA form, the CDR3 reads TGTGCCAGCAGCCAAGACGGGCAGGGCGTAGGAGGCTACACCTTC.

The chain has TRBV6-5 and TRBJ2-7; possible D gene TRBD2, 5 bases. Trimming took off 5 bases at V and 2 bases at J, with 16 bases between the two ends. Germline CDR1 and CDR2: MNHEY and SVGAGI. This CDR3 is built from 15 residues. CDR3 nucleotides: TGTGCCAGCAGTAAAAGGGTTACTAGGACCTACGAGCAGTACTTC. It codes for CASSKRVTRTYEQYF.

The CDR3 here is CASRTGLAGYNEQFF. The CDR3 coding sequence is TGTGCCAGTAGGACGGGACTAGCGGGATACAATGAGCAGTTCTTC. V and J are TRBV19 and TRBJ2-1; 13 bases match TRBD2. This CDR3 contains 15 residues. Per the germline V gene, CDR1 is LNHDA and CDR2 is SQIVND (reference sequence). V dropped 6 bases and J dropped 4; count of bases not matched to a gene: 3.

This chain joins TRBV5-4 and TRBJ2-3; no definite D call. The germline gives CDR1 SGHNT, CDR2 YYREEE (reference sequence). The CDR3 extends over 16 amino acids. V was shortened by 0 bases and J by 0 bases, with 11 bases between the two germline ends. CDR3 bases: TGTGCCAGCAGCTTGGGCCACGCCACAAGCACAGATACGCAGTATTTT. It codes for CASSLGHATSTDTQYF.

The chain is built from TRBV7-2 and TRBJ2-1; TRBD2 aligns across 11 bases. Germline V CDR1 and CDR2: SGHTA, FQGNSA. J was trimmed by 8 bases and V by 1 base; bases with no gene match: 4. This CDR3 region has 15 residues. The CDR3 region is CASSLVTSGSHEQFF. The CDR3 DNA reads TGTGCCAGCAGCTTAGTCACTAGCGGGAGCCATGAGCAGTTCTTC.

V gene TRBV19 combines with J gene TRBJ2-4, with unresolved D. Per germline, CDR1 LNHDA and CDR2 SQIVND (reference sequence). The CDR3 contains 13 residues. V was trimmed by 6 bases and J by 4 bases, leaving 10 bases between them. Here the CDR3 DNA reads TGTGCCAGTAGCCTAGTGGGTAAAAACATTCAGTACTTC. This sequence encodes CASSLVGKNIQYF.

This clone was seen just once. The J gene is TRBJ1-2, the V gene TRBV5-1, with no clear D. Trimming took 0 bases from V and 4 from J, leaving 7 bases between them. Germline lookup yields CDR1 SGHRS and CDR2 YFSETQ. The CDR3 contains 13 residues. As DNA, the CDR3 is TGCGCCAGCAGCTTGGGTGGGCTCTATGGCTACACCTTC. Translation: CASSLGGLYGYTF.

The rearrangement links TRBV5-1 to TRBJ2-7, with D hard to call. The CDR3 is 11 amino acids. Trimming stripped 8 bases from V and 3 bases from J, with 9 bases between. Germline V gene sequence: CDR1 SGHRS, CDR2 YFSETQ. The CDR3 loop is CASSAGYEQYF. For the CDR3, the DNA is TGCGCCAGTTCGGCAGGCTACGAGCAGTACTTC.

The chain joins TRBV6-2 or TRBV6-3 to TRBJ2-2; perhaps TRBD1 as D (5 bases). CDR1 and CDR2 from the germline V gene are MNHEY and SVGEGT. Trimming took off 2 bases at V and 5 bases at J, with 12 bases between the two ends. There are 15 residues in the CDR3. The chain's CDR3 is CASSYPGRETGELFF. CDR3 DNA sequence: TGTGCCAGCAGTTACCCAGGGCGCGAGACCGGGGAGCTGTTTTTT.

The gene calls are TRBV28 and TRBJ2-5; TRBD2 matches at 8 bases. This CDR3 is built from 13 residues. The trim removed 5 bases at V and 3 bases at J, leaving 2 bases unmatched. The V gene's germline CDR1 is MDHEN and CDR2 SYDVKM. The CDR3 loop reads CASSRGGKETQYF. DNA for the CDR3: TGTGCCAGCAGTCGCGGGGGGAAAGAGACCCAGTACTTC.

The J gene is TRBJ2-4, the V gene TRBV7-9, with D perhaps matching TRBD1 (5 bases). This CDR3 has 14 amino acids. Trimming removed 4 bases from V and 10 bases from J, with 17 bases in between. CDR1 is SEHNR, CDR2 FQNEAQ, per germline (reference sequence). The CDR3 DNA reads TGTGCCAGCAGCTCGGGTCTGGCCCAGGGAATTCAGTACTTC. It encodes CASSSGLAQGIQYF.

This clone was recorded a few times. The chain links TRBV3-1 (or the pseudogene TRBV3-2) to TRBJ1-1; the D gene is possibly TRBD1 (6 bases). Germline lookup yields CDR1 LGHDT and CDR2 YNNKEL (reference sequence). This CDR3 has 11 residues. V shed 4 bases and J shed 7 bases, with 7 bases lying between them. CDR3 in amino acids: CASSLQGEAFF. The CDR3 nucleotides read TGTGCCAGCAGCCTACAGGGTGAAGCTTTCTTT.

V is TRBV19 and J is TRBJ2-2; 9 bases are a match to TRBD1. Germline trimming cut 7 bases from V and 4 bases from J; bases unmatched to any gene: 13. The CDR3 extends over 17 amino acids. CDR1 is LNHDA, CDR2 SQIVND, per germline (reference sequence). CDR3 sequence: CASTPRWGQGATGELFF. The CDR3 nucleotides read TGTGCCAGTACCCCTAGATGGGGACAGGGCGCCACCGGGGAGCTGTTTTTT. Filled out from reference TRBV19 and TRBJ2-2, the complete variable domain reads DGGITQSPKYLFRKEGQNVTLSCEQNLNHDAMYWYRQDPGQGLRLIYYSQIVNDFQKGDIAEGYSVSREKKESFPLTVTSAQKNPTAFYLCASTPRWGQGATGELFFGEGSRLTVL.

V usage is TRBV5-1 and J usage is TRBJ1-3; 7 bases align to TRBD1. Germline V gene sequence: CDR1 SGHRS, CDR2 YFSETQ. The junction had 5 bases not matched to a gene; V was cut back by 4 bases and J by 1 base. The CDR3 length is 15 residues. The CDR3 coding sequence is TGCGCCAGCAGCCTTGACAGGGCATCTGGAAACACCATATATTTT. As protein: CASSLDRASGNTIYF.

The chain recombines TRBV19 with TRBJ1-5, with D possibly matching TRBD1 (6 bases). The CDR3 is made up of 14 amino acids. Germline V lookup: CDR1 LNHDA, CDR2 SQIVND (reference sequence). Trimming pared 6 bases from V and 4 bases from J, leaving 13 bases between. CDR3 in DNA: TGTGCCAGTAGCTACAGGGTACCAAATCAGCCCCAGCATTTT. This sequence encodes CASSYRVPNQPQHF.

The chain couples TRBV5-4 to TRBJ2-1; perhaps TRBD1 as D (6 bases). CDR1 and CDR2 from the germline V gene are SGHNT and YYREEE (reference sequence). This CDR3 is built from 16 residues. The V end was cut by 4 bases, the J end by 7 bases, with 21 bases between. The CDR3 DNA follows: TGTGCCAGCAGCCCCCCCCGTGGGGGCTCAGCAAATGAGCAGTTCTTC. It translates to CASSPPRGGSANEQFF.

Only one count was recorded for this clone. Additional DNA sequences in this sample encode the identical CDR3. The chain is built from TRBV28 and TRBJ2-1; 9 positions match TRBD2. V was pared by 2 bases and J by 6 bases, with 2 bases of the junction left unmatched. This CDR3 is built from 14 residues. Germline-derived CDR1 and CDR2 are MDHEN and SYDVKM. The CDR3 loop reads CASSLAGGGNEQFF. The CDR3 DNA sequence: TGTGCCAGCAGTTTAGCGGGGGGGGGCAATGAGCAGTTCTTC.

As DNA, the CDR3 is TGTGCCAGCAGGAGCGGGAACTCCTACGAGCAGTACTTC. This gives the protein CASRSGNSYEQYF. The chain joins TRBV12-3 or TRBV12-4 to TRBJ2-7, with 7 bases identical to TRBD2. The CDR3 spans 13 residues. V shed 6 bases and J 0 bases; nucleotides not matched to a gene: 2.

The chain carries TRBV3-1 (or the pseudogene TRBV3-2) and TRBJ1-4; 7 bases fit TRBD1. The germline V gene encodes CDR1 LGHDT and CDR2 YNNKEL (reference sequence). The CDR3 has 16 amino acids. Trimming at V came to 1 base and at J to 8 bases, leaving 10 bases not matched to a gene. CDR3 in amino acids: CASSQARGTANEKLFF. CDR3 sequence (DNA): TGTGCCAGCAGCCAAGCGCGTGGGACAGCCAACGAAAAACTGTTTTTT.

The chain links TRBV19 to TRBJ1-3; no firm D call. V dropped 3 bases and J dropped 0 bases, with 15 bases sitting between them. The CDR3 sequence is 17 residues long. Germline CDR1 reads LNHDA; CDR2 reads SQIVND (reference sequence). The CDR3 DNA reads TGTGCCAGTAGTATCTATTCGGCAGGTTCCTCTGGAAACACCATATATTTT. Amino acids: CASSIYSAGSSGNTIYF.

The chain carries TRBV4-3 and TRBJ1-1; 8 bases are a match to TRBD1. The germline V gene has CDR1 LGHNA and CDR2 YSLEER. The CDR3 is made up of 15 amino acids. J lost 1 base, V lost 0 bases, and 1 base had no gene match. The CDR3 sequence is CASSQDDRGNTEAFF. CDR3 bases: TGCGCCAGCAGCCAAGATGACAGGGGGAACACTGAAGCTTTCTTT.